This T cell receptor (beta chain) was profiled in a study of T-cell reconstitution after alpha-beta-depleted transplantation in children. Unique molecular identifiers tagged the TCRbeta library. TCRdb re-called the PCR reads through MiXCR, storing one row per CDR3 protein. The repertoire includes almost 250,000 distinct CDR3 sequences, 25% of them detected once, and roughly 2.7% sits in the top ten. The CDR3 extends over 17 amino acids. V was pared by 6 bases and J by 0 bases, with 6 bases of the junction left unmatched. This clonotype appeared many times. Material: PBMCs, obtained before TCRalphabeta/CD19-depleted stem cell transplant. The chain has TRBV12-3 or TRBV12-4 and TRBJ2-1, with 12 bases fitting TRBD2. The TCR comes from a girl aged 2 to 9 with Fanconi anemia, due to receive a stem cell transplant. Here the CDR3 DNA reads TGTGCCAGCAGCCGGACTAGCGGGATGAGCTCCTACAATGAGCAGTTCTTC. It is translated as CASSRTSGMSSYNEQFF.